This TCR beta chain was observed in a study of T cells after yellow fever vaccination. This clonotype appeared a few times. Its antigen is as yet unknown. TCRdb passed the 5' RACE reads through MiXCR, listing each CDR3 protein once. The sample carries approximately 300,000 distinct CDR3 sequences, about 10% recorded once. Germline-derived CDR1 and CDR2 are SGHRS and YFSETQ. The CDR3 is 12 amino acids. Between the trimmed V and J ends, which lost 0 bases and 12 bases, there was a span of 11 bases. General study results and limits: Re-detected after boosting: most primary clones, 96% of CD4 and under 90% of CD8.

This specimen was CD4+ T cells sorted from PBMCs, taken 45 days after the yellow fever booster vaccination. The chain couples TRBV5-1 to TRBJ2-3; D not resolved. The TCR sequence derives from a man between 18 and 29 years old who received the YFV17D yellow fever vaccine. For the CDR3, the DNA is TGCGCCAGCAGCTTGGAGTACTATCACCAGTATTTT. Encoded protein: CASSLEYYHQYF.